One sample yielded the 16 T cell receptor beta chains listed below, sequenced in a study of hypomethylating agent response in myelodysplastic syndrome. Data came from immunoSEQ multiplex PCR; TCRdb stores just in-frame clones and leaves some out. The data show some 5,900 clones, roughly 87% seen once. Sequenced here: bone marrow, sampled before or after starting hypomethylating agent treatment for myelodysplastic syndrome (not recorded which). The receptor source for this set is a human donor with myelodysplastic syndrome.

The chain combines TRBV7-8 with TRBJ1-6; 8 nucleotides agree with TRBD1. Trimming removed 1 base from V and 4 bases from J; junction bases left unmatched: 0. The CDR3 runs to 15 residues. In germline, CDR1 is SGHVS, CDR2 FQNEAQ. The CDR3 is CASSLGTGYNSPLHF. The CDR3 DNA reads TGTGCCAGCAGCTTAGGGACAGGGTATAATTCACCCCTCCACTTT.

The genes are TRBV30 and TRBJ2-5; D is uncertain. Germline-derived CDR1 and CDR2 are GTSNPN and SVGIG (reference sequence). Deletions cut 0 bases from V and 2 bases from J, with 19 bases between. The CDR3 has 17 amino acids. CDR3 DNA sequence: TGTGCCTGGAGTGTACCCGCTTTGGGGTTGGCACAAGAGACCCAGTACTTC. As protein: CAWSVPALGLAQETQYF.

This clone was detected once. V gene TRBV5-8 combines with J gene TRBJ1-3; 7 bases map to TRBD1. The CDR3 length is 14 residues. The V and J ends lost 2 bases and 2 bases, in that order; junction bases with no gene match: 1. Germline CDR1 is SGHTS and CDR2 is YDEGEE. The CDR3 nucleotides read TGTGCCAGCAGCTTCACAGGGGCTGGAAACACCATATATTTT. Its translation: CASSFTGAGNTIYF.

The genes are TRBV25-1 and TRBJ2-6; D ambiguous. Looked up from germline, CDR1 is MGHDK and CDR2 is SYGVNS. Trimming removed 1 base from V and 1 base from J, with 8 bases in between. CDR3 length: 16 amino acids. Written as DNA, the CDR3 is TGTGCCAGCAGTGAATCCCGGGCTTCTGGGGCCAACGTCCTGACTTTC. This sequence encodes CASSESRASGANVLTF. The full variable domain, its missing parts supplied by reference TRBV25-1 and TRBJ2-6, is EADIYQTPRYLVIGTGKKITLECSQTMGHDKMYWYQQDPGMELHLIHYSYGVNSTEKGDLSSESTVSRIRTEHFPLTLESARPSHTSQYLCASSESRASGANVLTFGAGSRLTVL.

This chain joins TRBV30 and TRBJ1-2; no reliable D call. The germline CDR1 and CDR2 sequences are GTSNPN and SVGIG (reference sequence). The CDR3 is made up of 13 amino acids. V lost 1 base and J lost 4, with 10 bases in between. The CDR3 loop is CAWSGKYSYGYTF. For the CDR3, the DNA is TGTGCCTGGAGTGGGAAGTACTCCTATGGCTACACCTTC.

The CDR3 reads CASSLAGRGETQYF. The CDR3 DNA follows: TGTGCCAGCAGCTTAGCGGGGAGGGGAGAGACCCAGTACTTC. This chain connects TRBV7-2 to TRBJ2-5; 7 nucleotides line up with TRBD2. Germline trimming cut 0 bases from V and 4 bases from J; bases unmatched to any gene: 2. The CDR3 is 14 residues long. Germline V gene lookup returns CDR1 SGHTA and CDR2 FQGNSA.

The chain uses TRBV6-4 and TRBJ1-4, with D uncertain. In germline, CDR1 is MRHNA, CDR2 SNTAGT. The CDR3 sequence is 14 residues long. V dropped 7 bases and J dropped 4 bases, with 13 bases sitting between them. CDR3 residues: CASNRKGDNEKLFF. The CDR3 DNA reads as TGTGCCAGCAACCGAAAGGGAGATAATGAAAAACTGTTTTTT.

The sample holds one count of this clone. The chain couples TRBV6-1 to TRBJ2-2; D is perhaps TRBD2 (6 bases). The germline gives CDR1 MNHNS, CDR2 SASEGT. Trimming removed 4 bases from V and 1 base from J, with 7 bases in between. CDR3 length equals 14 residues. CDR3 protein: CASSGDWNTGELFF. In DNA, the CDR3 is TGTGCCAGCAGTGGGGACTGGAACACCGGGGAGCTGTTTTTT.

A few counts support this clone. J is TRBJ1-5 and V is TRBV6-6; D not certain. Germline CDR1 and CDR2: MNHNY and SVGAGI (reference sequence). The CDR3 spans 14 residues. The V gene lost 8 bases and the J gene lost 3 bases, with 14 bases spanning the gap. The CDR3 DNA follows: TGTGCCAGCCGCGGAGGGCAGTTCAATCAGCCCCAGCATTTT. It specifies CASRGGQFNQPQHF.

J is TRBJ2-1 and V is TRBV5-1; 9 positions match TRBD2. With 0 bases clipped from V and 4 bases from J, the junction kept 5 bases outside the gene matches. Germline V gives CDR1 SGHRS, CDR2 YFSETQ. The CDR3 length is 16 residues. The CDR3 DNA is TGCGCCAGCAGCTTGGAGGCTAGCGGGGAGTACAATGAGCAGTTCTTC. Protein sequence: CASSLEASGEYNEQFF.

This sequence joins TRBV11-2 and TRBJ1-2; D gene ambiguous. V lost 4 bases and J lost 1, with 13 bases in between. The CDR3 contains 15 residues. CDR1 SGHAT and CDR2 FQNNGV come from the germline V gene. The CDR3 nucleotides are TGTGCCAGCAGCTCGAGTGGACTCCTTAACTATGGCTACACCTTC. Translated, it gives CASSSSGLLNYGYTF.

This chain joins TRBV28 and TRBJ2-7, with 12 bases lining up with TRBD1. Germline V lookup: CDR1 MDHEN, CDR2 SYDVKM. The CDR3 is 16 amino acids. Trimming removed 4 bases from V and 6 bases from J; junction bases left unmatched: 10. The CDR3 DNA sequence: TGTGCCAGCAGTTCCCCGTCCGGGACAGGGGGCGCCGAGCAGTACGTC. This encodes CASSSPSGTGGAEQYV.

The CDR3 spells CASSSRGRDEQYV. DNA for the CDR3: TGTGCCAGCAGCTCTCGGGGACGGGACGAGCAGTACGTC. V and J are TRBV13 and TRBJ2-7, with D possibly called TRBD1 or TRBD2 (5 bases each). The length of the CDR3 is 13 residues. V lost 4 bases to trimming and J lost 5 bases, with 12 bases between them. CDR1 PRHDT and CDR2 FYEKMQ come from the germline V gene (reference sequence).

CDR3: CSAKKNTEAFF. The CDR3 region has the DNA TGCAGTGCTAAAAAGAACACTGAAGCTTTCTTT. The chain combines TRBV20-1 with TRBJ1-1; D not resolved. This CDR3 region has 11 residues. Per germline, CDR1 DFQATT and CDR2 SNEGSKA (reference sequence). V lost 4 bases to trimming and J lost 1 base, with 4 bases between them.

The DNA for the CDR3 is TGCAGCGTTTTTGACAGGGGGAGTCACGCCCAGCATTTT. Residues: CSVFDRGSHAQHF. The chain combines TRBV29-1 with TRBJ1-5, with TRBD1 identical over 9 bases. J gave up 11 bases and V 5 bases, and 10 bases lay outside the gene matches. Germline assignment: CDR1 SQVTM and CDR2 ANQGSEA. The length of the CDR3 is 13 residues.

This chain uses TRBV11-2 with TRBJ2-4, with D possibly TRBD1 on 5 matching bases. V was shortened by 2 bases and J by 7 bases, with 9 bases between the two germline ends. Germline V gives CDR1 SGHAT, CDR2 FQNNGV. There are 13 residues in the CDR3. This chain's CDR3 is CASSLRAGNIQYF. CDR3 nucleotide sequence: TGTGCCAGCAGCTTACGGGCAGGGAACATTCAGTACTTC.